What follows describes a single T cell receptor beta chain. Antigen: not known. This record comes from a study of shared clonotypes between healthy human individuals. Overall study: The study used three CD4 naive, three CD4 memory, two CD8 naive and one CD8 memory plate per donor.

Sequenced by immunoSEQ multiplex PCR; TCRdb stores in-frame clones only, minus some. The sample records over 2,000,000 clones, 93% being singletons. Regarding the study as a whole: Among donors, clonotype sharing was expected to be affected by sequencing depth. Incompleteness in sorted-subset sequencing, despite large depth, was shown by rarefaction.

It was CD45RO-negative cells, positively selected for CCR7, that made up naive CD8 cells, with terminally differentiated effector memory CD45RA+ cells excluded. The V end was cut by 10 bases, the J end by 1 base, with 29 bases between. CDR1 is MRHNA and CDR2 is SNTAGT in the germline V gene. The CDR3 contains 18 residues. V usage is TRBV6-4 and J usage is TRBJ2-7; tentatively, D is TRBD1 or TRBD2 (5 bases each). Sequenced input: naive CD8+ T cells from PBMCs. The receptor was derived from a man between 18 and 35 years old in good health. Some clones in this sample may be carry-over from other donors' samples. CDR3 region: CATQRSGPRLEISYEQYF. The DNA of the CDR3 is TGTGCCACCCAGCGCTCGGGACCAAGACTTGAAATTTCCTACGAGCAGTACTTC.